This T cell receptor (beta chain) is from a study of shared clonotypes between healthy human individuals. V shed 5 bases and J 8 bases; nucleotides not matched to a gene: 5. The CDR3 has 12 amino acids. Per germline, CDR1 SGHTA and CDR2 FQGNSA. Profiled with immunoSEQ multiplex PCR; TCRdb holds only in-frame clones, not every one. The sample lists roughly 1 million clones; 75% were seen once. The gene calls are TRBV7-2 and TRBJ1-2, with TRBD1 matching over 7 bases. Sequencing was performed on memory CD4+ T cells sorted from blood. The subset denotes: CD45RA-negative fraction. The origin of this receptor is a young man in good health. The CDR3 region has the DNA TGTGCCAGCAGCCAAACAGGGGAAGGCTACACCTTC. It specifies CASSQTGEGYTF. Full variable domain (missing parts from reference TRBV7-2 and TRBJ1-2): GAGVSQSPSNKVTEKGKDVELRCDPISGHTALYWYRQSLGQGLEFLIYFQGNSAPDKSGLPSDRFSAERTGGSVSTLTIQRTQQEDSAVYLCASSQTGEGYTFGSGTRLTVV.